The 23 T cell receptor beta chains given below trace back to one sample, sequenced in a study of identifying expanded T cells in peripheral blood. Profiling relied on immunoSEQ multiplex PCR, and the TCRdb table lists in-frame clones only, not all of them. Of tens of thousands of clones listed, roughly 84% are singletons. Specimen: blood. Source of these receptors: a person aged 18 to 75 in good health.

CDR3 in DNA: TGTGCCAGCAGCTACACTACGGCCGGGGAGCTGTTTTTT. Residues: CASSYTTAGELFF. The V and J genes are TRBV7-2 and TRBJ2-2; no firm D call. The CDR3 loop spans 13 amino acids. V lost 4 bases, J lost 6 bases, and 9 bases lay in between. Germline assignment: CDR1 SGHTA and CDR2 FQGNSA.

The V call is TRBV5-1, the J call TRBJ1-2, with 9 nucleotides matching TRBD1. Germline V CDR1 and CDR2: SGHRS, YFSETQ. The junction had 6 bases not matched to a gene; V was cut back by 4 bases and J by 8 bases. The CDR3 runs 13 residues. CDR3 region: CASSVGQGYGYTF. DNA for the CDR3: TGCGCCAGCAGCGTGGGACAGGGATACGGCTACACCTTC. The full variable domain, its missing parts supplied by reference TRBV5-1 and TRBJ1-2, is KAGVTQTPRYLIKTRGQQVTLSCSPISGHRSVSWYQQTPGQGLQFLFEYFSETQRNKGNFPGRFSGRQFSNSRSEMNVSTLELGDSALYLCASSVGQGYGYTFGSGTRLTVV.

V is TRBV19 and J is TRBJ1-1; no definite D call. The germline V and J ends were trimmed by 5 bases and 4 bases, with 17 bases remaining between them. The CDR3 is 15 amino acids. Germline CDR1 LNHDA, CDR2 SQIVND (reference sequence). Here the CDR3 DNA reads TGTGCCAGTAGTTCAAGGACGGGTGTGGGCACTGAAGCTTTCTTT. This translates into CASSSRTGVGTEAFF.

This clone was recorded once. V usage is TRBV13 and J usage is TRBJ2-7; TRBD2 aligns across 12 bases. Germline CDR1 reads PRHDT; CDR2 reads FYEKMQ (reference sequence). Trimming removed 3 bases from V and 2 bases from J; junction bases left unmatched: 14. This CDR3 is 19 amino acids long. CDR3 region: CASSFPTGGASGRAYEQYF. DNA for the CDR3: TGTGCCAGCAGCTTCCCCACAGGAGGGGCTAGCGGGAGGGCCTACGAGCAGTACTTC.

This chain links TRBV6-5 with TRBJ2-7; D possibly matches TRBD1 or TRBD2 (5 bases each). The CDR3 consists of 15 residues. Trimming removed 1 base at V and 3 bases at J, with 13 bases between. Germline V CDR1 and CDR2: MNHEY, SVGAGI. The DNA for the CDR3 is TGTGCCAGCAGTTACTGGGGGTCCCCTAGCTACGAGCAGTACTTC. Its protein is CASSYWGSPSYEQYF.

The rearrangement joins TRBV20-1 to TRBJ2-1, with D uncertain. This CDR3 spans 11 amino acids. Germline-derived CDR1 and CDR2 are DFQATT and SNEGSKA (reference sequence). Trimming shortened V by 5 bases and J by 4 bases, and 6 bases separated the two germline ends. CDR3 nucleotide sequence: TGCAGTGCTCGGATGTACAATGAGCAGTTCTTC. As protein: CSARMYNEQFF.

The chain combines TRBV13 with TRBJ1-1, with 7 bases matching TRBD1. The germline CDR1 and CDR2 sequences are PRHDT and FYEKMQ (reference sequence). V shed 3 bases and J 5 bases; nucleotides not matched to a gene: 9. This CDR3 contains 15 residues. CDR3 loop: CASSFETGAGTEAFF. CDR3 nucleotides: TGTGCCAGCAGCTTTGAAACAGGGGCTGGGACTGAAGCTTTCTTT.

The chain employs TRBV6-1 and TRBJ2-7; 9 bases agree with TRBD1. The CDR3 consists of 15 residues. Germline V gene sequence: CDR1 MNHNS, CDR2 SASEGT. With 7 bases clipped from V and 0 bases from J, the junction kept 7 bases outside the gene matches. This CDR3 is CASITGTGTSYEQYF. The CDR3 bases are TGTGCCAGCATTACCGGGACAGGGACCTCCTACGAGCAGTACTTC.

This clone was detected only a few times. The chain couples TRBV9 to TRBJ1-3; unclear D gene. V lost 5 bases and J lost 0, with 12 bases in between. The CDR3 is 15 residues long. Looked up from germline, CDR1 is SGDLS and CDR2 is YYNGEE. The CDR3 region has the DNA TGTGCCAGCAGTGGGAGAAAGAGCTCTGGAAACACCATATATTTT. Its translation: CASSGRKSSGNTIYF.

The chain recombines TRBV18 with TRBJ1-5; a weak D match, TRBD1 (5 bases). Germline CDR1 and CDR2: KGHSH and LQKENI. V lost 7 bases and J 5 bases, leaving 12 bases between the germline ends. This CDR3 is built from 13 residues. The CDR3 loop is CASCQGEDQPQHF. The CDR3 DNA reads as TGTGCCAGCTGCCAGGGTGAGGATCAGCCCCAGCATTTT.

CDR3 sequence (DNA): TGTGCCAGCAGGTGGGGGGGTCAGGCCTACGAGCAGTACTTC. Encoded protein: CASRWGGQAYEQYF. This sequence joins TRBV27 and TRBJ2-7, with 7 bases identical to TRBD2. Germline values: CDR1 MNHEY, CDR2 SMNVEV (reference sequence). The CDR3 loop spans 14 amino acids. V lost 6 bases, J lost 2 bases, and 7 bases stayed unmatched.

This clone was observed a single time. This chain joins TRBV19 and TRBJ2-3; maybe TRBD1 (6 bases). The CDR3 has 14 residues. V was clipped by 3 bases and J by 2 bases, with 9 bases between them. Per the germline V gene, CDR1 is LNHDA and CDR2 is SQIVND (reference sequence). CDR3 bases: TGTGCCAGTAGTATCGACAGGACCACAGATACGCAGTATTTT. Translated: CASSIDRTTDTQYF.

The chain couples TRBV28 to TRBJ2-3; 7 bases are a match to TRBD2. The CDR3 runs to 18 residues. J lost 4 bases, V lost 3 bases, and 16 bases had no gene match. Germline V lookup: CDR1 MDHEN, CDR2 SYDVKM. In nucleotides, the CDR3 is TGTGCCAGCAGTTTTTCCCTCATTAACGGGAGGTTTTCAGATACGCAGTATTTT. Its protein is CASSFSLINGRFSDTQYF.

This clone was recorded at least ten times. The chain couples TRBV30 to TRBJ1-2, with a possible D match to TRBD1 (5 bases). This CDR3 is built from 13 residues. Trimming took 2 bases from V and 8 from J, leaving 15 bases between them. Germline assignment: CDR1 GTSNPN and CDR2 SVGIG (reference sequence). The CDR3, as DNA: TGTGCCTGGAGTCGAGACAGACCGCGGGGCTACACCTTC. Translation gives CAWSRDRPRGYTF.

J is TRBJ2-1 and V is TRBV14; D might be TRBD1 (6 bases). The V gene's germline CDR1 is SGHDN and CDR2 FVKESK. V was clipped by 2 bases and J by 4 bases, with 15 bases between them. CDR3 length: 16 residues. CDR3 sequence: CASSQMGRGLYNEQFF. CDR3 DNA sequence: TGTGCCAGCAGCCAAATGGGCAGGGGCTTATACAATGAGCAGTTCTTC.

The chain recombines TRBV28 with TRBJ2-3; D remains unclear. Between the trimmed V and J ends, which lost 5 bases and 6 bases, there was a span of 9 bases. The CDR3 is made up of 12 amino acids. The V gene's germline CDR1 is MDHEN and CDR2 SYDVKM. The CDR3 loop reads CASSQTVDTQYF. CDR3 coding DNA: TGTGCCAGCAGTCAGACGGTGGATACGCAGTATTTT.

This rearrangement joins TRBV30 to TRBJ1-3, with TRBD1 as a possible D gene (6 bases). Trimming took 2 bases from V and 0 from J, leaving 17 bases between them. Germline loops: CDR1 GTSNPN, CDR2 SVGIG (reference sequence). The CDR3 covers 17 residues. The CDR3 DNA is TGTGCCTGGAGTTCCTTCCTAAGCAGGGGCTCTGGAAACACCATATATTTT. It codes for CAWSSFLSRGSGNTIYF.

A few counts support this clone. The chain recombines TRBV27 with TRBJ2-7; D remains ambiguous. The CDR3 runs to 14 residues. The V gene lost 2 bases and the J gene lost 0 bases, with 8 bases spanning the gap. The germline gives CDR1 MNHEY, CDR2 SMNVEV (reference sequence). CDR3 bases: TGTGCCAGCAGTTTAGGAACAGACTCCTACGAGCAGTACTTC. This gives the protein CASSLGTDSYEQYF.

The chain uses TRBV5-1 and TRBJ2-7; 7 bases are shared with TRBD1. V lost 0 bases to trimming and J lost 2 bases; unmatched junction nucleotides: 2. CDR3 size: 14 residues. Germline CDR1 reads SGHRS; CDR2 reads YFSETQ. CDR3 DNA sequence: TGCGCCAGCAGCTTGGGGGACAGTCCCTACGAGCAGTACTTC. This encodes CASSLGDSPYEQYF.

This chain uses TRBV2 with TRBJ2-5; 8 bases map to TRBD1. This CDR3 has 14 amino acids. From germline, CDR1 is SNHLY and CDR2 FYNNEI. The junction had 3 bases not matched to a gene; V was cut back by 2 bases and J by 4 bases. For the CDR3, the DNA is TGTGCCAGCAGTGAACAGGGGGCTTCAGAGACCCAGTACTTC. It encodes CASSEQGASETQYF.

To note about this clone: One junction end disagrees with the germline gene, perhaps due to a read error. The V and J genes are TRBV7-7 and TRBJ2-3; D gene uncertain. The germline V gene encodes CDR1 SSHAT and CDR2 FNYEAQ (reference sequence). The CDR3 length is 13 residues. The DNA of the CDR3 is TGTGCTAGCAGCTCCGGCGGAACAGATACGCAGTATTTT. It translates to CASSSGGTDTQYF.

This rearrangement joins TRBV9 to TRBJ2-7; D could derive from TRBD1 or TRBD2 (5 bases each). CDR1 and CDR2 (germline): SGDLS, YYNGEE. The CDR3 has 15 residues. With 3 bases removed from V and 1 base from J, the gap between germline ends came to 14 bases. The CDR3 region has the DNA TGTGCCAGCAGCGCCTCTGGTGGGGGATCCTACGAGCAGTACTTC. This codes for CASSASGGGSYEQYF. Supplemented by reference TRBV9 and TRBJ2-7, the full variable domain reads DSGVTQTPKHLITATGQRVTLRCSPRSGDLSVYWYQQSLDQGLQFLIQYYNGEERAKGNILERFSAQQFPDLHSELNLSSLELGDSALYFCASSASGGGSYEQYFGPGTRLTVT.

The V gene is TRBV30, the J gene TRBJ1-4; 7 bases are shared with TRBD1. The CDR3 is made up of 17 amino acids. CDR1 is GTSNPN and CDR2 is SVGIG in the germline V gene (reference sequence). V dropped 4 bases and J dropped 3; count of bases not matched to a gene: 14. The CDR3 sequence: CAWNSKGAGTANEKLFF. As DNA, the CDR3 is TGTGCCTGGAATTCGAAGGGGGCCGGCACAGCTAATGAAAAACTGTTTTTT.